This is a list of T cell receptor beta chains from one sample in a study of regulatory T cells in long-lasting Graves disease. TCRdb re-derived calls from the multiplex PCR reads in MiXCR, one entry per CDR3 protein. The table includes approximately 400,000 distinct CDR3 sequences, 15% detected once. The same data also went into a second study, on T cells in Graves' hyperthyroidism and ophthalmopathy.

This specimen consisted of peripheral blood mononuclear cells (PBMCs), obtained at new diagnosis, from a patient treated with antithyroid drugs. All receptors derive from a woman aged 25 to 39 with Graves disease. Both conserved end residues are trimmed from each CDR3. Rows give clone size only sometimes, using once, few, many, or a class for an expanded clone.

CDR3: ASSDIGLAQY
size: many
V: TRBV7-3
length: 10
J: TRBJ2-3

CDR3: SARSPPGTGLGYT
size: few
V: TRBV20-1
length: 13
J: TRBJ1-2

CDR3: SVVLAGEDEQY
size: many
V: TRBV29-1
length: 11
J: TRBJ2-7

CDR3: ASSAVPNGEQY
size: many
V: TRBV2
length: 11
J: TRBJ2-7

CDR3: ASTPGSGGTDTQY
size: many
V: TRBV12-3/TRBV12-4
length: 13
J: TRBJ2-3

CDR3: SVGLEGRGTGVVGELF
size: NA
V: TRBV29-1
length: 16
J: TRBJ2-2

CDR3: ASSVPEQGAFGNEQF
size: few
V: TRBV9
length: 15
J: TRBJ2-1

CDR3: ASSPRTGLAGIHEQF
size: NA
V: TRBV2
length: 15
J: TRBJ2-1

CDR3: ASSFAGGYAYEQY
size: many
V: TRBV12-3/TRBV12-4
length: 13
J: TRBJ2-7

CDR3: ASRDPSGRSPSTDTQY
size: NA
V: TRBV27
length: 16
J: TRBJ2-3

CDR3: ASSLLPEQF
size: many
V: TRBV11-2
length: 9
J: TRBJ2-1

CDR3: AGGTGGNTGELF
size: few
V: TRBV2
length: 12
J: TRBJ2-2

CDR3: ASSAARESTEAF
size: many
V: TRBV11-2
length: 12
J: TRBJ1-1

CDR3: AISDALKRGNTGELF
size: NA
V: TRBV10-3
length: 15
J: TRBJ2-2

CDR3: SVRRTEEVGNYGYT
size: many
V: TRBV29-1
length: 14
J: TRBJ1-2

CDR3: SAPTDSDSSPLH
size: many
V: TRBV20-1
length: 12
J: TRBJ1-6

CDR3: ASSQEGAGNTGELF
size: NA
V: TRBV3-1
length: 14
J: TRBJ2-2

CDR3: ATIHPGSPDTQY
size: many
V: TRBV3-1
length: 12
J: TRBJ2-3

CDR3: ASSEGLGGYEQY
size: few
V: TRBV25-1
length: 12
J: TRBJ2-7

CDR3: SASGSGGRAETQY
size: many
V: TRBV20-1
length: 13
J: TRBJ2-5

CDR3: SARDSVGRAPYNEQF
size: many
V: TRBV20-1
length: 15
J: TRBJ2-1

CDR3: ASSVFDRTPHPETQY
size: NA
V: TRBV9
length: 15
J: TRBJ2-5

CDR3: ASSFGTSGTTTDTQY
size: NA
V: TRBV7-3
length: 15
J: TRBJ2-3

CDR3: ASSSLRQGLQETQY
size: few
V: TRBV5-1
length: 14
J: TRBJ2-5

CDR3: SARGSGNGSPLH
size: once
V: TRBV20-1
length: 12
J: TRBJ1-6

CDR3: ASPGRTSGRRNEQF
size: many
V: TRBV2
length: 14
J: TRBJ2-1

CDR3: ASSPRLAGADTQY
size: many
V: TRBV3-1
length: 13
J: TRBJ2-3

CDR3: ASSQDRGRITGELF
size: many
V: TRBV3-1
length: 14
J: TRBJ2-2

CDR3: ASAFSSSSYNEQF
size: NA
V: TRBV19
length: 13
J: TRBJ2-1

CDR3: ASSVEGLAPSYEQY
size: few
V: TRBV9
length: 14
J: TRBJ2-7

CDR3: ASSPLGYTGELF
size: many
V: TRBV7-6
length: 12
J: TRBJ2-2

CDR3: ASSQTGFGQPQH
size: many
V: TRBV3-1
length: 12
J: TRBJ1-5

CDR3: SARVRREGLSYEQY
size: NA
V: TRBV20-1
length: 14
J: TRBJ2-7

CDR3: AISFLVQGADYGYT
size: many
V: TRBV10-3
length: 14
J: TRBJ1-2

CDR3: ASSSTGGLTSRPQH
size: many
V: TRBV28
length: 14
J: TRBJ1-5

CDR3: ASSLWGDGVQPQH
size: many
V: TRBV7-2
length: 13
J: TRBJ1-5

CDR3: ASSLTGQGSQPQH
size: NA
V: TRBV7-3
length: 13
J: TRBJ1-5

CDR3: AWSVKGRRGAF
size: once
V: TRBV30
length: 11
J: TRBJ1-1

CDR3: ASSVLGHDTEAF
size: many
V: TRBV2
length: 12
J: TRBJ1-1

CDR3: ASSLSLGQGYTEAF
size: many
V: TRBV28
length: 14
J: TRBJ1-1

CDR3: ASSSLGPMNLINSPLH
size: NA
V: TRBV27
length: 16
J: TRBJ1-6

CDR3: ASSRGGYT
size: many
V: TRBV6-1
length: 8
J: TRBJ1-2

CDR3: ASSSQGEGELF
size: NA
V: TRBV11-3
length: 11
J: TRBJ2-2

CDR3: ASSRRLAGGSNEQF
size: few
V: TRBV27
length: 14
J: TRBJ2-1

CDR3: ASSFRVTTYNEQF
size: many
V: TRBV11-2
length: 13
J: TRBJ2-1